This T cell receptor (beta chain) was captured in a study of cytomegalovirus exposure and HLA in healthy donors (TCRdb year 2017). Turning to the overall study: An earlier analysis of several hundred of the donors reported approximately 300 Gb of sequence data and more than 90 million unique TCR beta sequences from about 200 million T cells. A later analysis re-examined previously published TCR beta repertoires from several hundred donors and added high-resolution HLA genotyping to investigate patterns of TCR occurrence. The study combined high-throughput TCR immunosequencing, statistical association of individual TCRs with disease status, and machine learning to predict cytomegalovirus infection status. Donor age, sex, ethnicity and CMV serostatus were collected together with the repertoire data. The study profiled the T cell repertoires of under 700 subjects by immunosequencing and related them to cytomegalovirus serostatus. HLA typing covered class I and class II loci at four-digit resolution. An early release covering over 500 HLA-typed donors comprised about 300 gigabases of sequencing data and tens of millions of unique TCR sequences. All discovery cohort repertoires had been generated using a single sequencing platform. Rather than drawing on any new phenotypic data, the later analysis identified candidate immune exposures from TCR beta sequences and the way those sequences occurred across donors. On average, roughly 200,000 unique TCR beta nucleotide sequences were sequenced per donor among 300 to 500 genotyped donors of the cohort, with roughly 18% of those sequences being non-productive. A later genetic analysis took genome-wide SNP genotypes for about 55% of the 666 donors and used that subset as a discovery cohort. The genetic ancestry cluster associated with self-reported Caucasian donors included approximately 85% of the 398 genotyped donors. In addition to the first cohort of around 670 subjects, a separate validation cohort of 130 or so different subjects was used. Because of strong linkage in the cohort, roughly five DR-DQ haplotypes were treated as single units for association and clustering. The number of donors typed differed by locus, with 629-630 for A, B, C, DRB1 and DQB1, 522 for DQA1, 606 for DPA1, and some 470 for DPB1. An earlier analysis of a few hundred of the donors applied high-throughput TCR beta sequencing to assess whether each TCR beta V gene segment acted as functional or pseudogenic. The study was designed to test whether signatures of past pathogen exposure could be identified by cataloging public T cell receptors. Points the paper makes about the study in general: A later analysis associated 16,951 TCR beta sequences with specific HLA alleles at a false discovery rate of 0.05. Broadly in line with IMGT annotations, most TCR beta V segments showed up in productive rearrangements about 87% or about 30% of the time in an earlier analysis of approximately 640 of the donors. HLA typing was unavailable for some donors at each locus, so association tests used only the typed subset. In a later analysis, TCR association rates were found to vary across HLA loci, with the most associated TCRs seen for DRB1 alleles and the fewest for HLA-C alleles. Around 16 rarely observed V segments, including chromosome 9 orphons, were excluded from the earlier analysis of approximately 600 of the donors because counts were too low. A further reported finding was that TCR beta sequences accurately predicted the HLA-A and HLA-B alleles for most subjects in the first cohort. Three of the identified cytomegalovirus-associated TCR beta chains were confirmed in vitro to be specific for cytomegalovirus antigens. Cytomegalovirus status was reported to be diagnosed by the classifier with high specificity and sensitivity in both the original and validation cohorts. According to the authors, the approach could potentially be generalized to other disease states and immunological phenotypes. The presence/absence analyses assumed that sequencing depth was roughly uniform across donors, and that assumption may not be true. A later analysis found that HLA-associated TCR beta chains were more clonally expanded and had lower generation probabilities than equally common non-associated chains. Correlated functional status among segregating V segments might be attributable to linkage disequilibrium, but an unknown experimental factor could not be ruled out. Across donors, most TCR sequences were observed very rarely, whereas some public TCRs were present in many individuals. Some IMGT-functional V segments, including TRBV6-2 and TRBV6-3, could not be told apart with the 87-base-pair reads, so those segments were excluded. The sequencing pipeline was judged likely to have produced a cluster of highly shared sequence variants as a technical artifact. The cohort was sequenced for TCR beta chains only, and without alpha or paired-chain data the features that could be detected were limited. Immune exposure information for the cohort was limited to CMV serostatus. According to a later analysis, parvovirus B19, influenza, CMV and Epstein-Barr virus appeared linked to several top co-occurrence clusters. V-gene and J-gene trimming of TCR beta chains was associated with a missense DCLRE1C variant in a later genetic analysis, and the association was replicated in an independent cohort. When HLA alleles, especially DR and DQ, strongly co-occurred, attributing TCR associations to individual alleles was difficult. The study gave a list of 150 to 200 TCR beta chains associated with cytomegalovirus. In a later analysis, most CMV-associated TCR beta chains were found to appear HLA-restricted, with HLA associations seemingly driven largely by CMV exposure. Compared with the 666-donor mean, donors in an Asian-associated ancestry cluster had fewer N-insertions in productive TCRs, according to a later genetic analysis.

The cohort consisted of 600 to 750 healthy bone marrow donors. Cohort members were all nominally healthy when sampled, although unrecorded immune exposures were likely present. The donor tested CMV seropositive, placing the donor among the 290 or so seropositive members of the cohort. Every donor gave a peripheral blood sample, and the peripheral blood mononuclear cells from that sample were used for TCR beta sequencing. Genomic DNA was extracted from the blood cell samples with the Qiagen DNeasy Blood Extraction Kit. The library was obtained by the immunoSEQ multiplex PCR assay. For the multiplex PCR, a mixture combining 60 forward primers for TCR Vbeta segments and 13 reverse primers for TCR Jbeta segments was used. Amplification of the CDR3 region of rearranged TCR beta genes was performed with a multiplex PCR assay on genomic DNA. Amplified TCR beta libraries were sequenced as 87-base-pair reads on the Illumina HiSeq System. The original methods were these. A later analysis counted approximately 76 million unique TCR beta chains across the 500 to 850 repertoires, and 9 million to 14 million of these chains were shared by at least two donors. Raw reads were error-corrected and collapsed into unique sequences with a nearest-neighbor algorithm that merged closely related sequences to remove PCR and sequencing errors. Alignment of CDR3 sequences to IMGT reference sequences was used to assign V, D and J gene segments. For a sequence to be retained, a match of at least six nucleotides to both a V gene segment and a J gene segment was required. A rearrangement was called productive if the CDR3 had no stop codons and remained in frame with V and J, and every other rearrangement was called non-productive. Following IMGT convention, CDR3 was defined as the stretch from the second conserved V-encoded cysteine to the conserved J-encoded phenylalanine. The earlier analysis of roughly 590 of the donors excluded sequences that lacked an unambiguous match to a single V gene segment. In an earlier analysis of approximately 590 of the donors, V segments were called functional above 56.7% productive rearrangements and were called segregating when the between-donor standard deviation exceeded 5%. A statistical classification framework was built to diagnose cytomegalovirus status from the catalog of TCR beta chain sequences. V and J gene assignment, in a later analysis, came from comparing TCR nucleotide sequences with IMGT/GENE-DB human TR gene sequences. Using the TCRdist pipeline, a later analysis assigned CDR3 sequences along with most-parsimonious VDJ recombination scenarios. In a later analysis, each TCR beta chain was defined by its CDR3 amino acid sequence together with its V-gene family, and reads without a unique V-gene family were excluded. To address suspected cross-contamination and a sequencing artifact, a later analysis removed around 600 highly shared, low-generation-probability nucleotide sequences. A later analysis calculated a clonal expansion index for each public chain from normalized within-repertoire ranks of inferred template counts. In a later analysis, generation probabilities were computed using a VDJ recombination model fitted to out-of-frame rearrangements, and the results were checked against IGoR. A later analysis scored TCR-TCR, TCR-HLA and TCR-CMV co-occurrence with hypergeometric tests, applying a repertoire-size bias correction to TCR pairs. To estimate false discovery rates, a later analysis permuted the HLA or CMV assignments 20 times. A later analysis grouped co-occurring TCRs with DBSCAN, adding TCRdist sequence similarity when clustering within HLA-allele-positive subsets. For co-occurrence clustering, repertoires with fewer than 30,000 or more than 120,000 public chains were excluded, along with four or five repertoires with anomalous nucleotide sharing. TCRdb holds this immuneACCESS table with in-frame rearrangements only. Some clones are missing; in checked studies, unresolved V genes explain under half, and the rest has no known cause. V and J calls and clone size are given by that table; D and trimming were obtained from the DNA. Counted in this sample were around 160,000 clones; around 79% of them appeared once. The ten largest clonotypes hold over 13% of the sample.

CDR3 length: 14 amino acids, cysteine to phenylalanine. Only the CDR3 part of the read is kept: 42 bases, read in frame from the first base. Looking up the germline V gene yields CDR1 SGDLS and CDR2 YYNGEE. V and J are truncated by 2 bases and 0 bases respectively, leaving an intervening sequence of 5 bases. This clone has a handful of counts. Its antigen remains unidentified. Base qualities are not at hand, and no much larger clone is one base apart. Rearrangement joined TRBV9 to TRBJ1-4, with no confident D gene call. Sequenced input: PBMCs. The TCR was taken from a man between 45 and 60 years old in good health and CMV-seropositive. The DNA reads as follows: TGTGCCAGCAGCGTCGGGACAACTAATGAAAAACTGTTTTTT. Its translation reads: CASSVGTTNEKLFF. Outside the CDR3, residues come from the reference TRBV9 and TRBJ1-4 proteins, so the full variable domain is: DSGVTQTPKHLITATGQRVTLRCSPRSGDLSVYWYQQSLDQGLQFLIQYYNGEERAKGNILERFSAQQFPDLHSELNLSSLELGDSALYFCASSVGTTNEKLFFGSGTQLSVL.